Each of the 21 T cell receptor beta chains below was sequenced from the same sample in a study of shared clonotypes between healthy human individuals. Assay: immunoSEQ multiplex PCR; the TCRdb copy retains only in-frame clones and omits some. Among 85,000 to 100,000 clones, approximately 70% were seen once, and the ten largest hold approximately 55%. Sequences were obtained from memory CD8+ T cells sorted from blood. Stated subset: CD45RO+ cells pooled with CCR7-negative TemRA cells. These receptors all stem from a man aged 30 to 45 in good health.

This clone showed up just a few times. The chain recombines TRBV10-1 with TRBJ1-2; D possibly corresponds to TRBD1 (5 bases). Trimming removed 4 bases from V and 4 bases from J, with 10 bases in between. Germline CDR1 is WNHNN and CDR2 is SYGVQD (reference sequence). This CDR3 has 13 residues. This chain's CDR3 is CASSASGTYGYTF. In nucleotides, the CDR3 is TGCGCCAGCAGTGCGTCGGGGACCTATGGCTACACCTTC.

This chain uses TRBV29-1 with TRBJ2-1; 11 nucleotides line up with TRBD2. The germline gives CDR1 SQVTM, CDR2 ANQGSEA. Trimming cost V 7 bases and J 4 bases; bases outside gene matches: 3. The CDR3 totals 13 residues. CDR3: CSAGTSGYNEQFF. The CDR3, as DNA: TGCAGCGCCGGGACTAGCGGATACAATGAGCAGTTCTTC.

The chain carries TRBV7-8 and TRBJ2-7, with 9 bases that match TRBD1. V shed 4 bases, J shed 2 bases, and the junction held 3 bases outside the gene matches. The CDR3 loop spans 14 amino acids. CDR1 is SGHVS and CDR2 is FQNEAQ in the germline V gene. CDR3 coding DNA: TGTGCCAGCAGCTCGAGACAGGGGGCCTACGAGCAGTACTTC. It encodes CASSSRQGAYEQYF. Drawing the rest from reference TRBV7-8 and TRBJ2-7, the complete variable domain is GAGVSQSPRYKVAKRGQDVALRCDPISGHVSLFWYQQALGQGPEFLTYFQNEAQLDKSGLPSDRFFAERPEGSVSTLKIQRTQQEDSAVYLCASSSRQGAYEQYFGPGTRLTVT.

The rearrangement links TRBV7-8 to TRBJ1-5, with D unclear. The CDR3 is made up of 14 amino acids. Trimming left V 3 bases short and J 4 bases short, with 10 bases between. Germline assignment: CDR1 SGHVS and CDR2 FQNEAQ. CDR3 protein: CASSLFWGNQPQHF. The CDR3 DNA reads TGTGCCAGCAGCTTGTTTTGGGGAAATCAGCCCCAGCATTTT.

This clone was seen a few times. The chain combines TRBV19 with TRBJ2-5, with D perhaps TRBD2 (6 bases). The CDR3 covers 15 residues. Germline V CDR1 and CDR2: LNHDA, SQIVND (reference sequence). V was clipped by 6 bases and J by 5 bases, with 19 bases between them. This CDR3 is CASRTVASASETQYF. The DNA of the CDR3 is TGTGCCAGTAGAACAGTTGCTAGCGCGTCGGAGACCCAGTACTTC.

The chain uses TRBV5-6 and TRBJ2-1; tentative D call: TRBD2 (6 bases). The CDR3 is made up of 12 amino acids. In germline, CDR1 is SGHDT, CDR2 YYEEEE. The ends were cut back, 7 bases at V and 8 bases at J, with 13 bases in the middle. CDR3 nucleotide sequence: TGTGCCAGCTCGGGAGAAAAGTATGAGCAGTTCTTC. Amino acid sequence: CASSGEKYEQFF.

Worth noting for this clone: The same CDR3 is also encoded by other DNA sequences in this sample. The genes are TRBV7-9 and TRBJ2-1; 7 bases are a match to TRBD2. The germline CDR1 and CDR2 sequences are SEHNR and FQNEAQ (reference sequence). The CDR3 has 16 amino acids. The V gene end was trimmed by 5 bases and the J gene end by 0 bases; junction bases not matched to a gene: 7. This chain's CDR3 is CASSGYRGSSYNEQFF. CDR3 DNA: TGTGCCAGCAGCGGGTACCGCGGGAGCTCCTACAATGAGCAGTTCTTC.

The chain recombines TRBV2 with TRBJ2-7; TRBD1 matches at 7 bases. Losses at the gene ends were 5 bases for V and 0 bases for J; bases not matched to a gene: 1. CDR1 is SNHLY, CDR2 FYNNEI, per germline. The CDR3 totals 13 residues. CDR3 loop: CASSRDSSYEQYF. As DNA, the CDR3 is TGTGCCAGCAGTAGGGACAGCTCCTACGAGCAGTACTTC.

V usage is TRBV6-5 and J usage is TRBJ2-7, with D possibly TRBD1 on 6 matching bases. The V gene's germline CDR1 is MNHEY and CDR2 SVGAGI. Trimming removed 7 bases from V and 9 bases from J, with 19 bases in between. The CDR3 length is 13 residues. DNA for the CDR3: TGTGCCAGCAATTCGCACCGTGGGGGCGTGCAGTACTTC. Protein product: CASNSHRGGVQYF.

In nucleotides, the CDR3 is TGTGCCAGCAGTTTCCTAGCTGGCTACACCTTC. This gives the protein CASSFLAGYTF. The V call is TRBV28, the J call TRBJ1-2; the D is unclear. This CDR3 is 11 amino acids long. CDR1 and CDR2 (germline): MDHEN, SYDVKM. Trimming left V 3 bases short and J 7 bases short, with 6 bases between.

The rearrangement joins TRBV11-3 to TRBJ2-7, with a tentative D call TRBD2 (7 bases). CDR3 size: 16 residues. The V and J ends lost 5 bases and 2 bases respectively, with 19 bases between them. Germline V gives CDR1 SGHNT, CDR2 YENEEA. The CDR3 DNA sequence: TGTGCCAGCAGCCCTGGGGGGGCAGCGCTAACCTACGAGCAGTACTTC. Translated: CASSPGGAALTYEQYF.

The CDR3 region is CASSPSNSNQPQHF. In DNA form, the CDR3 reads TGTGCCAGCAGCCCCAGCAATAGCAATCAGCCCCAGCATTTT. The V and J genes are TRBV7-8 and TRBJ1-5; D not resolved. The V and J ends lost 5 bases and 0 bases respectively, with 8 bases between them. Germline loops: CDR1 SGHVS, CDR2 FQNEAQ. This CDR3 is 14 amino acids long.

This clone was observed a single time. Since a far larger clone is one base different, this is likely a read error. The V call is TRBV6-4, the J call TRBJ2-1, with D possibly matching TRBD1 (6 bases). The length of the CDR3 is 15 residues. The V gene lost 6 bases and the J gene lost 1 base, with 13 bases spanning the gap. Germline loops: CDR1 MRHNA, CDR2 SNTAGT. CDR3 in amino acids: CASRDGTKSYNEQFF. The CDR3 DNA is TGTGCCAGCAGGGACGGGACAAAATCCTACAATGAGCAGTTCTTC.

This clone was found a few times. The chain couples TRBV9 to TRBJ2-1; 10 bases map to TRBD2. This CDR3 comprises 15 residues. V was pared by 3 bases and J by 2 bases, with 2 bases of the junction left unmatched. CDR1 SGDLS and CDR2 YYNGEE come from the germline V gene. CDR3 protein: CASSDGLAAYNEQFF. The CDR3, as DNA: TGTGCCAGCAGCGATGGACTAGCGGCCTACAATGAGCAGTTCTTC.

Here the CDR3 DNA reads TGTGCCAGTAGTACCGGACTTTACACTCAGCAGTACTTC. Translating it yields CASSTGLYTQQYF. The gene calls are TRBV19 and TRBJ2-7; maybe TRBD2 (5 bases). V was trimmed by 4 bases and J by 8 bases, leaving 15 bases between them. The CDR3 totals 13 residues. The germline gives CDR1 LNHDA, CDR2 SQIVND (reference sequence).

The rearrangement links TRBV10-3 to TRBJ2-3; TRBD2 agrees at 9 bases. Germline values: CDR1 ENHRY, CDR2 SYGVKD. With V trimmed by 5 bases and J by 0 bases, 3 bases remained unmatched. The CDR3 contains 15 residues. This CDR3 is CAISYSGRSTDTQYF. The CDR3 DNA reads as TGTGCCATCAGTTATAGCGGGAGAAGCACAGATACGCAGTATTTT.

J is TRBJ2-7 and V is TRBV28, with TRBD2 as a possible D gene (5 bases). The CDR3 extends over 12 amino acids. CDR1 and CDR2 (germline): MDHEN, SYDVKM. V was clipped by 4 bases and J by 3 bases, with 7 bases between them. CDR3 loop: CASSSGVYEQYF. The DNA of the CDR3 is TGTGCCAGCAGTTCCGGGGTCTACGAGCAGTACTTC.

This clone was counted once. The genes are TRBV7-9 and TRBJ2-7; TRBD1 agrees at 9 bases. Germline lookup yields CDR1 SEHNR and CDR2 FQNEAQ (reference sequence). The CDR3 is 16 residues long. This chain's CDR3 is CASSQKNNGDRDHLRV. In DNA, the CDR3 is TGTGCCAGCAGCCAAAAAAATAACGGGGACAGGGATCACCTCAGGGTC.

This clone was seen only once. The V gene is TRBV5-1, the J gene TRBJ2-7, with TRBD2 as a possible D gene (5 bases). Trimming shortened V by 2 bases and J by 4 bases, and 7 bases separated the two germline ends. The CDR3 runs 12 residues. Germline loops: CDR1 SGHRS, CDR2 YFSETQ. This CDR3 reads CASSFGVYEQYF. The CDR3 DNA follows: TGCGCCAGCAGCTTCGGGGTTTACGAGCAGTACTTC. Combining the CDR3 with reference TRBV5-1 and TRBJ2-7 gives the whole variable domain KAGVTQTPRYLIKTRGQQVTLSCSPISGHRSVSWYQQTPGQGLQFLFEYFSETQRNKGNFPGRFSGRQFSNSRSEMNVSTLELGDSALYLCASSFGVYEQYFGPGTRLTVT.

The chain recombines TRBV6-4 with TRBJ2-2, with D perhaps assigned TRBD1 or TRBD2 (5 bases each). Germline V gene lookup returns CDR1 MRHNA and CDR2 SNTAGT. The V end was cut by 2 bases, the J end by 4 bases, with 8 bases between. The CDR3 is made up of 14 amino acids. The CDR3, as DNA: TGTGCCAGCAGTGACGGGGGACGCACCGGGGAGCTGTTTTTT. Amino acid sequence: CASSDGGRTGELFF.

V gene TRBV7-8 combines with J gene TRBJ2-3, with 8 bases that match TRBD2. Germline V lookup: CDR1 SGHVS, CDR2 FQNEAQ. The CDR3 runs 16 residues. With 5 bases clipped from V and 5 bases from J, the junction kept 12 bases outside the gene matches. The DNA of the CDR3 is TGTGCCAGCAGCCGACCCAACGAGCGGGAGATAGATACGCAGTATTTT. It is translated as CASSRPNEREIDTQYF.